This TCR beta chain comes out of a study of CD8+ T cells in alopecia areata. Overall study results and limits: Administration of tofacitinib significantly diminished scalp clonality and expanded CD8+ clones within the top 100.

Extracted from the samples, RNA was reverse transcribed into cDNA to serve as the sequencing template. Clones were read by immunoSEQ multiplex PCR, and TCRdb kept only the in-frame ones, dropping some. The data hold around 270,000 clones, with roughly 50% observed a single time. Remarks on this clone: Its matching antigen is unknown.

Treatment specified: oral pan-JAK inhibitor, 5-10 mg twice daily. CDR1 SEHNR and CDR2 FQNEAQ come from the germline V gene (reference sequence). The length of the CDR3 is 16 residues. Trimming removed 4 bases from V and 1 base from J, with 16 bases in between. V and J are TRBV7-9 and TRBJ1-2; D gene uncertain. Specimen: CD4+ T cells sorted from blood, collected at week 24, from a patient treated with tofacitinib. The source is a human donor with alopecia areata. DNA for the CDR3: TGTGCCAGCAGCTCCCTCCAGGTTCACAGTAACTATGGCTACACCTTC. It specifies CASSSLQVHSNYGYTF. The full variable domain, in which reference TRBV7-9 and TRBJ1-2 provide the parts outside the CDR3, is DTGVSQNPRHKITKRGQNVTFRCDPISEHNRLYWYRQTLGQGPEFLTYFQNEAQLEKSRLLSDRFSAERPKGSFSTLEIQRTEQGDSAMYLCASSSLQVHSNYGYTFGSGTRLTVV.